The source of this T cell receptor (beta chain) is a study of T cells in Graves' hyperthyroidism and ophthalmopathy. There are many counts of this clonotype. This CDR3 has 13 residues. Germline CDR1 reads MDHEN; CDR2 reads SYDVKM. Between the trimmed V and J ends, which lost 2 bases and 6 bases, there was a span of 8 bases. The TCR beta CDR3 regions underwent amplification using RNA transcripts as the source. The primer set for the first-round RT-PCR of the TCR CDR3 was HTBI. From the multiplex PCR reads, TCRdb called clonotypes with MiXCR, one entry per CDR3 protein. The sample holds more than 500,000 distinct CDR3 sequences, over 12% seen once.

This TCR derives from a woman in her thirties or forties with Graves' ophthalmopathy. This chain joins TRBV28 and TRBJ2-4, with unresolved D. Sequenced material: blood. As DNA, the CDR3 is TGTGCCAGCAGTTTAGAATTAAGAAACATTCAGTACTTC. Translating it yields CASSLELRNIQYF.